Listed below are T cell receptor beta chains from one sample, sequenced in a study of blood T cells in healthy people across ages. TCRdb re-analysed the 5' RACE reads in MiXCR, keeping a single row per CDR3 protein. The table has hundreds of thousands of distinct CDR3 sequences, under 70% seen once; the top ten hold 30% to 40%. Source material: blood. Every receptor here comes from a man aged 60 to 69 in good health. Each CDR3 is given with its conserved first and last residue. The order of the fields is V gene, clone size, D gene, CDR3 length, J gene, CDR3 protein, CDR3 DNA. A D gene is named only where the DNA matches it firmly. Some rows mark clone size as missing; the rest say once, few, many or name a class of expanded clone.

>TRBV6-5|-|TRBD1|15|TRBJ2-1
CASRTGTGGQIEQFF
TGTGCCAGCAGGACCGGGACAGGGGGCCAAATTGAGCAGTTCTTC
>TRBV20-1|-|-|15|TRBJ1-4
CSASQDSSTNEKLFF
TGCAGTGCTAGTCAGGACTCCTCAACTAATGAAAAACTGTTTTTT
>TRBV9|once|TRBD2|16|TRBJ2-3
CASSVVGLSSTDTQYF
TGTGCCAGCAGCGTAGTGGGACTATCTAGCACAGATACGCAGTATTTT
>TRBV20-1|-|-|15|TRBJ1-2
CSARDTGNRRSGYTF
TGCAGTGCTAGAGACACAGGGAATCGGAGATCTGGCTACACCTTC
>TRBV6-5|-|-|14|TRBJ2-5
CASSASTGEETQYF
TGTGCCAGCAGTGCATCGACAGGAGAAGAGACCCAGTACTTC
>TRBV3-1|-|-|14|TRBJ1-2
CASSRAAGNYGYTF
TGTGCCAGCAGCCGGGCCGCAGGCAACTATGGCTACACCTTC
>TRBV11-2|-|TRBD1|16|TRBJ2-5
CASSRTGTGRGETQYF
TGTGCCAGCAGCCGAACCGGGACAGGGAGAGGGGAGACCCAGTACTTC
>TRBV28|-|-|13|TRBJ2-7
CASWRRDTDEQYF
TGTGCCAGCTGGCGCCGGGACACCGACGAGCAGTACTTC
>TRBV6-1|-|-|15|TRBJ1-2
CASSANGRLNYGYTF
TGTGCCAGCAGTGCTAACGGACGGCTTAACTATGGCTACACCTTC
>TRBV11-3|-|TRBD2|16|TRBJ2-1
CASSLRSSGGGDEQFF
TGTGCCAGCAGCTTACGGTCGTCGGGGGGAGGGGATGAGCAGTTCTTC
>TRBV7-9|few|-|13|TRBJ1-6
CASAGRGRSPLHF
TGTGCCAGCGCCGGCCGGGGGCGGTCACCCCTCCACTTT
>TRBV5-1|-|TRBD1|13|TRBJ2-1
CASWDRSYNEQFF
TGCGCCAGCTGGGACAGGTCGTACAATGAGCAGTTCTTC
>TRBV18|once|TRBD1|14|TRBJ1-4
CASSEGATNEKLFF
TGTGCCAGCTCCGAGGGGGCGACTAATGAAAAACTGTTTTTT
>TRBV9|-|-|15|TRBJ2-2
CASSVGGARTGELFF
TGTGCCAGCAGCGTAGGGGGGGCGAGGACCGGGGAGCTGTTTTTT
>TRBV10-3|-|TRBD1|15|TRBJ1-2
CAISGQGAANYGYTF
TGTGCCATCTCCGGACAGGGGGCCGCCAACTATGGCTACACCTTC
>TRBV4-1|-|-|14|TRBJ1-2
CASSQGSGAGGYTF
TGCGCCAGCAGCCAAGGCTCAGGGGCTGGTGGCTACACCTTC
>TRBV6-1|-|-|14|TRBJ1-1
CASTKTGMNTEAFF
TGTGCCAGCACCAAGACAGGAATGAACACTGAAGCTTTCTTT
>TRBV10-3|few|TRBD2|16|TRBJ2-5
CAISGLAGTTGETQYF
TGTGCCATCAGCGGACTAGCGGGAACAACTGGGGAGACCCAGTACTTC
>TRBV10-3|-|-|12|TRBJ2-1
CAISGEAYEQFF
TGTGCCATCAGTGGAGAAGCGTATGAGCAGTTCTTC
>TRBV7-2|few|TRBD1|14|TRBJ2-7
CASSGGTGPYEQYF
TGTGCCAGCAGCGGCGGGACAGGTCCCTACGAGCAGTACTTC
>TRBV29-1|-|TRBD2|16|TRBJ2-5
CSVEGGSGGAQETQYF
TGCAGCGTTGAAGGTGGTAGCGGGGGGGCCCAAGAGACCCAGTACTTC
>TRBV12-3/TRBV12-4|-|TRBD2|15|TRBJ2-3
CASSRLASGPDTQYF
TGTGCCAGCAGTCGACTAGCGAGCGGGCCAGATACGCAGTATTTT
>TRBV2|-|TRBD1|14|TRBJ2-7
CATKGDRGTNEQYF
TGTGCCACCAAAGGGGACAGGGGAACCAATGAGCAGTACTTC
>TRBV9|-|TRBD1|16|TRBJ2-7
CASSVDMGQGFHEQYF
TGTGCCAGCAGCGTAGACATGGGACAGGGGTTCCACGAGCAGTACTTC
>TRBV6-5|-|TRBD1|15|TRBJ2-1
CASSYRQGELNEQFF
TGTGCCAGTAGTTATCGACAGGGAGAACTCAATGAGCAGTTCTTC
>TRBV9|few|-|13|TRBJ2-5
CASSVNTQETQYF
TGTGCCAGCAGCGTAAACACCCAAGAGACCCAGTACTTC
>TRBV28|-|TRBD2|15|TRBJ2-3
CASSSNLAGGYTQYF
TGTGCCAGCAGCTCTAACCTAGCGGGGGGTTATACGCAGTATTTT
>TRBV20-1|-|-|14|TRBJ2-7
CSARESTAGFEQYF
TGCAGTGCTAGAGAAAGTACGGCAGGGTTCGAGCAGTACTTC
>TRBV20-1|-|TRBD2|15|TRBJ2-5
CSAREARGVQETQYF
TGCAGTGCTAGAGAAGCGCGGGGGGTCCAAGAGACCCAGTACTTC
>TRBV6-5|-|-|14|TRBJ1-1
CASSYSLVNTEAFF
TGTGCCAGCAGTTACTCCCTAGTTAACACTGAAGCTTTCTTT
>TRBV20-1|-|TRBD1|14|TRBJ1-1
CSALREQGTTEAFF
TGCAGTGCTCTCCGGGAACAGGGGACCACTGAAGCTTTCTTT
>TRBV6-8|-|-|13|TRBJ2-5
CATPDVPQETQYF
TGTGCCACCCCTGACGTACCCCAAGAGACCCAGTACTTC
>TRBV7-9|-|-|12|TRBJ2-1
CASSLAPTPQFF
TGTGCCAGCAGCTTAGCGCCGACGCCTCAGTTCTTC
>TRBV10-1|-|TRBD2|15|TRBJ2-7
CASSEGLAETYEQYF
TGCGCCAGCAGCGAGGGACTAGCGGAGACCTACGAGCAGTACTTC
>TRBV7-2|few|-|15|TRBJ1-2
CASSLSSPEVYGYTF
TGTGCCAGCAGCTTAAGTTCTCCAGAGGTTTACGGCTACACCTTC
>TRBV7-2|-|-|15|TRBJ2-1
CASSSGGGRVNEQFF
TGTGCCAGCAGCTCAGGCGGCGGGCGGGTCAATGAGCAGTTCTTC
>TRBV7-2|many|-|13|TRBJ2-5
CASSLVRQETQYF
TGTGCCAGCAGCTTAGTGCGGCAAGAGACCCAGTACTTC
>TRBV25-1|-|-|15|TRBJ1-4
CASSEGQPANEKLFF
TGTGCCAGCAGTGAAGGGCAACCGGCTAATGAAAAACTGTTTTTT
>TRBV6-6|-|-|15|TRBJ1-4
CASRTGQGRSEKLFF
TGTGCCAGCAGGACCGGACAAGGGAGGAGTGAAAAACTGTTTTTT
>TRBV7-2|-|-|15|TRBJ2-1
CASSLAPGPYNEQFF
TGTGCCAGCAGCTTAGCTCCGGGACCCTACAATGAGCAGTTCTTC
>TRBV9|few|TRBD2|17|TRBJ2-5
CASSVGFSGAIEETQYF
TGTGCCAGCAGCGTAGGGTTTAGCGGGGCAATCGAAGAGACCCAGTACTTC
>TRBV27|-|-|14|TRBJ1-2
CASSASTPNYGYTF
TGTGCCAGCAGTGCCTCGACTCCTAACTATGGCTACACCTTC
>TRBV6-5|few|TRBD2|15|TRBJ2-3
CASTLAGGLTDTQYF
TGTGCCAGCACACTAGCGGGGGGACTCACAGATACGCAGTATTTT
>TRBV4-1|once|-|14|TRBJ1-2
CASSQDLVPYGYTF
TGCGCCAGCAGCCAAGATCTGGTGCCCTATGGCTACACCTTC
>TRBV20-1|-|TRBD2|14|TRBJ2-4
CSASPGLVKNIQYF
TGCAGTGCTAGCCCGGGACTAGTCAAAAACATTCAGTACTTC
>TRBV18|few|-|15|TRBJ1-1
CASSPGRRLNTEAFF
TGTGCCAGCTCACCTGGACGGAGGTTGAACACTGAAGCTTTCTTT
>TRBV5-4|-|-|15|TRBJ2-1
CASTQGRLPLGEQFF
TGTGCCAGCACCCAGGGAAGGCTCCCCCTGGGTGAGCAGTTCTTC
>TRBV5-5|-|TRBD2|15|TRBJ2-5
CASSLPGGGRKTQYF
TGTGCCAGCAGTTTACCGGGGGGAGGGAGAAAGACCCAGTACTTC
>TRBV7-2|-|-|14|TRBJ1-2
CASSSRVTNYGYTF
TGTGCCAGCAGCTCCAGGGTTACTAACTATGGCTACACCTTC
>TRBV11-2|-|-|15|TRBJ2-5
CASRSLRSGQQTQYF
TGTGCCAGCAGATCCCTACGGTCAGGGCAGCAGACCCAGTACTTC
>TRBV11-2|-|-|13|TRBJ2-4
CASSLGQGGIQYF
TGTGCCAGCAGCTTAGGACAGGGAGGCATTCAGTACTTC
>TRBV7-2|many|-|15|TRBJ2-7
CASSFSAFASYEQYF
TGTGCCAGCAGCTTCAGCGCCTTCGCCTCCTACGAGCAGTACTTC
>TRBV10-3|-|TRBD1|14|TRBJ2-7
CAISPQGQGYEQYF
TGTGCCATCAGTCCCCAGGGACAGGGTTACGAGCAGTACTTC
>TRBV12-3/TRBV12-4|-|-|13|TRBJ2-7
CASSTGRVGEQYF
TGTGCCAGCAGTACGGGAAGGGTAGGCGAGCAGTACTTC
>TRBV6-5|-|-|15|TRBJ2-4
CASSYAGTTKDIQYF
TGTGCCAGCAGTTATGCCGGGACCACTAAAGACATTCAGTACTTC
>TRBV5-1|-|TRBD2|18|TRBJ2-5
CASTPVGSGGLTYNEQYF
TGCGCCAGCACCCCAGTAGGTAGCGGGGGGCTAACCTACAATGAGCAGTACTTC
>TRBV2|-|-|12|TRBJ1-4
CASSAPGEKLFF
TGTGCCAGCAGTGCCCCAGGTGAAAAACTGTTTTTT
>TRBV11-2|-|-|14|TRBJ2-5
CASSLEPGQETQYF
TGTGCCAGCAGCTTAGAGCCGGGTCAAGAGACCCAGTACTTC
>TRBV24-1|-|TRBD2|15|TRBJ2-1
CATSSGTSGAPEQFF
TGTGCCACCAGTTCCGGGACTAGCGGGGCGCCCGAGCAGTTCTTC